This TCR beta chain was sequenced during a study of control samples from healthy donors and cancer patients. Clones were read by immunoSEQ multiplex PCR, and TCRdb kept only the in-frame ones, dropping some. The sample comprises some 100,000 clones, about nine tenths of which are singletons, and about 3% rests with the top ten. Germline assignment: CDR1 MRHNA and CDR2 SNTAGT. The V gene lost 6 bases and the J gene lost 4 bases, with 19 bases spanning the gap. This CDR3 spans 16 amino acids. The chain has TRBV6-4 and TRBJ1-5; D gene uncertain. This sequence originates from a human donor in good health. The donor label of this sample is uncertain. Material for sequencing was blood. The CDR3 here is CASSRLSLIVNQPQHF. CDR3 sequence (DNA): TGTGCCAGCAGCCGACTCTCCCTTATCGTGAATCAGCCCCAGCATTTT.